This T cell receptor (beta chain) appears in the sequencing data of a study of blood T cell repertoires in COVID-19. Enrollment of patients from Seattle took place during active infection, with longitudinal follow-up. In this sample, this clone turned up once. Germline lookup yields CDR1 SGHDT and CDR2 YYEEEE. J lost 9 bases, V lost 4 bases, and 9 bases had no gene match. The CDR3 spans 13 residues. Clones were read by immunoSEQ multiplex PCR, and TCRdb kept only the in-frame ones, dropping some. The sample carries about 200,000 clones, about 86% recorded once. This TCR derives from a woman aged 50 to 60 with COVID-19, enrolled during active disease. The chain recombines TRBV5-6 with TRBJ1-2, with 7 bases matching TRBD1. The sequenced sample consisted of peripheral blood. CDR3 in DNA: TGTGCCAGCAGCGACTGGACAGGTTTAAGCTACACCTTC. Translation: CASSDWTGLSYTF.